This T cell receptor (beta chain) was found in a study of vaccination and CD4 T cells after COVID-19. Treatment: roughly 10-day PBMC culture with coronavirus spike peptide pools or control peptides (ViraFEST assay). Ahead of the COVID-19 pandemic (2011-2018), the CD4+ T cells of the unexposed donor were collected. Study observations and caveats: The rise in median SARS-CoV-2-reactive clonotypes, from around 20 to 38, was not significant.

With the Oncomine TCR Beta short-read assay, DNA from cultured CD4+ T cells was sequenced. TCRdb passed the PCR reads through MiXCR, listing each CDR3 protein once. Of about 9,200 distinct CDR3 sequences in the sample, approximately 34% were seen once. Trimming removed 4 bases from V and 2 bases from J, with 8 bases in between. This CDR3 is built from 13 residues. Germline values: CDR1 MNHEY, CDR2 SMNVEV (reference sequence). A note on this clonotype: Its antigen is undetermined.

The chain links TRBV27 to TRBJ1-1; unclear D gene. The source is a human donor in good health. What was sequenced was CD4+ T cells from blood, cultured in vitro. CDR3 bases: TGTGCCAGCAGTTCGGCCAGAAACACTGAAGCTTTCTTT. This codes for CASSSARNTEAFF.